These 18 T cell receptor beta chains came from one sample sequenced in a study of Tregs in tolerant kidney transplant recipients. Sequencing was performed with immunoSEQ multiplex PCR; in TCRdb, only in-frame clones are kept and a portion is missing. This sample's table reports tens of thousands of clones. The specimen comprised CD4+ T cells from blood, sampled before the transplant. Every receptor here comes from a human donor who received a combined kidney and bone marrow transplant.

CDR3 residues: CASTRTWDSGNTIYF. The DNA read from the CDR3 is TGTGCCAGCACACGGACATGGGACTCTGGAAACACC. This chain joins TRBV19 and TRBJ1-3, with D possibly TRBD1 on 5 matching bases. The observed sequence ends 3 residues before the CDR3 terminus, with the missing tail filled in from the germline J gene. The CDR3 length is 15 residues. V was trimmed by 9 bases and J by 0 bases, leaving 15 bases between them. In germline, CDR1 is LNHDA, CDR2 SQIVND (reference sequence).

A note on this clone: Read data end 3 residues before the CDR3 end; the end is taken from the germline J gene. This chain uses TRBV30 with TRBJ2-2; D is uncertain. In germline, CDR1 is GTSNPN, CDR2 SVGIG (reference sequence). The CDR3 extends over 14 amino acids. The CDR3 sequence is CARRYDKCYEKLFF. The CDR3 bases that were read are TGTGCCCGGCGATATGACAAGTGTTACGAAAAG.

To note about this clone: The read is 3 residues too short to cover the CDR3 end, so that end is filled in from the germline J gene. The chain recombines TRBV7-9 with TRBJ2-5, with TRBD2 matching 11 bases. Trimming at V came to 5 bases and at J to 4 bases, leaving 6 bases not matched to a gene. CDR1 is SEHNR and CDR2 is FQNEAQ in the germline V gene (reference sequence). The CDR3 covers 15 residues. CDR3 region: CASSLLAGGPETQYF. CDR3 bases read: TGTGCCAGCAGCCTTTTAGCGGGAGGGCCAGAGACC.

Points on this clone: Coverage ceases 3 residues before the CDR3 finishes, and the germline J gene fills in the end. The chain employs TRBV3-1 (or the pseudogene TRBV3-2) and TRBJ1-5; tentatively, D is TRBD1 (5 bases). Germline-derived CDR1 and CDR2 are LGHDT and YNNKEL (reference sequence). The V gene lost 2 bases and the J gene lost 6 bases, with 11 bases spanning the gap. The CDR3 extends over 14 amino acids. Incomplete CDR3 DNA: TGTGCCAGCAGCCAATCATCTAGGGGTCAGCCC. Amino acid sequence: CASSQSSRGQP. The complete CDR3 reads CASSQSSRGQPQHF.

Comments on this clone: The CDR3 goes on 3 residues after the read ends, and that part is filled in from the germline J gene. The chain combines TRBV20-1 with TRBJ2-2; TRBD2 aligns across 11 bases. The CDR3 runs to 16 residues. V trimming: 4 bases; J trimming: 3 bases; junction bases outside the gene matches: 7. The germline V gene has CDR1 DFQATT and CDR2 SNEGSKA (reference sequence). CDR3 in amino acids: CSATLAGGRDTGELFF. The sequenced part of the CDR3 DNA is TGCAGTGCTACTTTAGCGGGGGGGCGGGACACCGGGGAG.

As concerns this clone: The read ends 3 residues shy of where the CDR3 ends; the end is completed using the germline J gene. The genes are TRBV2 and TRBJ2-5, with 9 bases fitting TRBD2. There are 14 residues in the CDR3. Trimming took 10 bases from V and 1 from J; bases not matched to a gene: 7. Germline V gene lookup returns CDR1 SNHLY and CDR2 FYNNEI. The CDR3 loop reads CATKLAGTQETQYF. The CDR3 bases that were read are TGTGCCACCAAGCTAGCGGGGACCCAAGAGACC.

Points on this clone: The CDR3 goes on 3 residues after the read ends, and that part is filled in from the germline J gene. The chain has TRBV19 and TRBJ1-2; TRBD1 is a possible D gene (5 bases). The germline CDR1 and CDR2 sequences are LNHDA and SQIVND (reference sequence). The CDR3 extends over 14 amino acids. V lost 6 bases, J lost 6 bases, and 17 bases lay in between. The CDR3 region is CASSPQGIRHGYTF. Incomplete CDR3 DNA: TGTGCCAGTAGCCCCCAGGGAATTCGACATGGC.

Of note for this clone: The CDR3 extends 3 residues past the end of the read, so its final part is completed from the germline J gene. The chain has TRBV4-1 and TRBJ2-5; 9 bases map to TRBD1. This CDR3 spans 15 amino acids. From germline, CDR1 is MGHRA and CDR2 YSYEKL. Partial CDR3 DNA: TGCGCCAGCAGCCAAGAGTCGACAGGGGGACTCACC. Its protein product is CASSQESTGGLT. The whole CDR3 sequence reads CASSQESTGGLTQYF.

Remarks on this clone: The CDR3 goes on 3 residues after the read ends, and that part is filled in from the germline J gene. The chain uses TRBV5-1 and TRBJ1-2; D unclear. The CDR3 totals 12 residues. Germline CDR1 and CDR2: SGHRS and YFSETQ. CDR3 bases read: TGCGCCAGCAGCGCTGGCGGGGAGGGC. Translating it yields CASSAGGEG. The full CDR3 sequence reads CASSAGGEGYTF. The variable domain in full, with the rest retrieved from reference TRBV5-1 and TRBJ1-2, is KAGVTQTPRYLIKTRGQQVTLSCSPISGHRSVSWYQQTPGQGLQFLFEYFSETQRNKGNFPGRFSGRQFSNSRSEMNVSTLELGDSALYLCASSAGGEGYTFGSGTRLTVV.

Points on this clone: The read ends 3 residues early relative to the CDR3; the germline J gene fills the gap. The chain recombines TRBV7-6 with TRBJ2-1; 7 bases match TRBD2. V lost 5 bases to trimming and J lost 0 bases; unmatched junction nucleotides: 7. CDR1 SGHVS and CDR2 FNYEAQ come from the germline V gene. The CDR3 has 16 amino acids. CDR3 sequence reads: CASSPGGGSSYNEQFF. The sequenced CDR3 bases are TGTGCCAGCAGCCCGGGGGGTGGCAGCTCCTACAATGAG.

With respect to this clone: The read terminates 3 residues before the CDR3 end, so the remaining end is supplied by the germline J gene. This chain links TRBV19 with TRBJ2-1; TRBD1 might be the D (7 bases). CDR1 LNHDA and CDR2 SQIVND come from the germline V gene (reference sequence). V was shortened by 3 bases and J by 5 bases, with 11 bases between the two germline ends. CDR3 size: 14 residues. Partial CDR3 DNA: TGTGCCAGTAGTATGCGGGGACAGAACAATGAG. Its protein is CASSMRGQNNE. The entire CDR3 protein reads CASSMRGQNNEQFF.

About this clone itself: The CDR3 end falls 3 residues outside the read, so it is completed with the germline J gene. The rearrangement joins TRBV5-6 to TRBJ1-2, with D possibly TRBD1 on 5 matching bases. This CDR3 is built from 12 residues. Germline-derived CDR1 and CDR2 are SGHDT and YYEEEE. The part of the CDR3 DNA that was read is TGTGCCAGCAGCTTAACGACAGTGGGC. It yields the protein CASSLTTVG. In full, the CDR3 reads CASSLTTVGYTF.

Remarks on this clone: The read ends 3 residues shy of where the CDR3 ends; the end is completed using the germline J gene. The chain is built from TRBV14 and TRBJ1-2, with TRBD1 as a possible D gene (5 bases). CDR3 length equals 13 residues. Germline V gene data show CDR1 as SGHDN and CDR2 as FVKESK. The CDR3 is CASSQGGSYGYTF. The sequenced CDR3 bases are TGTGCCAGCAGCCAGGGGGGGAGTTACGGC.

This chain's CDR3 is CASSAQSMETQYF. CDR3 DNA (partial): TGTGCCAGCTCAGCCCAGTCAATGGAGACC. The V call is TRBV18, the J call TRBJ2-5, with D uncertain. The read is 3 residues too short to cover the CDR3 end, so that end is filled in from the germline J gene. This CDR3 has 13 residues. Trimming stripped 5 bases from V and 5 bases from J, with 12 bases between. The germline V gene encodes CDR1 KGHSH and CDR2 LQKENI.

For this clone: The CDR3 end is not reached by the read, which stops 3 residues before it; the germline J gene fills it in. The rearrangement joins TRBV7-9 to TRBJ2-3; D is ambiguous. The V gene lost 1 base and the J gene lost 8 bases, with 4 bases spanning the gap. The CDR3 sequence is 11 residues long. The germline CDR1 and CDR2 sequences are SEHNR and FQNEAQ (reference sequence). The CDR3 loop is CASSLVATQYF. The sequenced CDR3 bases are TGTGCCAGCAGCTTAGTGGCTACG.

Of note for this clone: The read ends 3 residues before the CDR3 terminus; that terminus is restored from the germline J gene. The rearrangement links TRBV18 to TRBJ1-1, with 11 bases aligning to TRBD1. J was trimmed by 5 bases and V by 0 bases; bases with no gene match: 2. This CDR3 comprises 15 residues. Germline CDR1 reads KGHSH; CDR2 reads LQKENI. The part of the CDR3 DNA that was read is TGTGCCAGCTCACCACCCGGGACAGGGGGAACTGAA. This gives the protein CASSPPGTGGTE. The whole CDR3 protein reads CASSPPGTGGTEAFF.

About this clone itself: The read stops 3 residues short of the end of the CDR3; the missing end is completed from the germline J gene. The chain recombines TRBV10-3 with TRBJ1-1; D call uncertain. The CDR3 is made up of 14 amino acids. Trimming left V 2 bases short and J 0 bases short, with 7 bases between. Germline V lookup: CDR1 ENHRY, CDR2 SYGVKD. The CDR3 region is CAISEHSMNTEAFF. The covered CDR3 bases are TGTGCCATCAGTGAGCACAGTATGAACACTGAA.

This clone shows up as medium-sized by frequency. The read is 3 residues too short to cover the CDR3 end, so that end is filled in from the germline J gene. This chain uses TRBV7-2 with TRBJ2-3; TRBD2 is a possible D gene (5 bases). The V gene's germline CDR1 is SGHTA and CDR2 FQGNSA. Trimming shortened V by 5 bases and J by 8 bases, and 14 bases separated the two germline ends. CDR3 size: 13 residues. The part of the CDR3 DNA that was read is TGTGCCAGCAGCGAGGGTTTAGAGTCTACG. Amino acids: CASSEGLEST. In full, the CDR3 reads CASSEGLESTQYF. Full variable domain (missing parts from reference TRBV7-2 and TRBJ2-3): GAGVSQSPSNKVTEKGKDVELRCDPISGHTALYWYRQSLGQGLEFLIYFQGNSAPDKSGLPSDRFSAERTGGSVSTLTIQRTQQEDSAVYLCASSEGLESTQYFGPGTRLTVL.